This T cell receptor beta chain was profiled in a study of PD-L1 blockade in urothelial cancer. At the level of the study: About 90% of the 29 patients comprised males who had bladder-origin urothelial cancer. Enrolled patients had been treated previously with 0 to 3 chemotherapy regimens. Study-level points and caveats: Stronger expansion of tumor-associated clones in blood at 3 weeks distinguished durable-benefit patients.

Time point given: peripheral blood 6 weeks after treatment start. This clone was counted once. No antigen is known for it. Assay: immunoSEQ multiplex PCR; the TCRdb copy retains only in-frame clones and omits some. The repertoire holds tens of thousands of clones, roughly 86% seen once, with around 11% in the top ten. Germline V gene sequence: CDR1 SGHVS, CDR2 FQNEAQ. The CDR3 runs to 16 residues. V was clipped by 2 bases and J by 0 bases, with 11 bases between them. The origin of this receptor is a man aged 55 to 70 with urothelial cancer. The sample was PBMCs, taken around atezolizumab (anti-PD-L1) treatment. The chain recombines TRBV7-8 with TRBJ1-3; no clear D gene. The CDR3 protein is CASSLYSGLSGNTIYF. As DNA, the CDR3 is TGTGCCAGCAGCTTATATTCCGGACTCTCTGGAAACACCATATATTTT.